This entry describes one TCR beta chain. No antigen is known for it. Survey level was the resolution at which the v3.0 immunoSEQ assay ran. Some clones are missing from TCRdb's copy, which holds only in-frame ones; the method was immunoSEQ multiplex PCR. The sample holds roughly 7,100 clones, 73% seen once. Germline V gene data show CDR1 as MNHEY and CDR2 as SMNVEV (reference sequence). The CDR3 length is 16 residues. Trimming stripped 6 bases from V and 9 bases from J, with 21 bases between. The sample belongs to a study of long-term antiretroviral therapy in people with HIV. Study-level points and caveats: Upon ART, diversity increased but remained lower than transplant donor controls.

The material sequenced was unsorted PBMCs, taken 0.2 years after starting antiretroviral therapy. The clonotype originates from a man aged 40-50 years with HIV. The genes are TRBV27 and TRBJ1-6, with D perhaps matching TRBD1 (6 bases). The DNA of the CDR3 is TGTGCCAGCAGACCAAGGCCCCAGGACAGATTTTCACCCCTCCACTTT. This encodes CASRPRPQDRFSPLHF.